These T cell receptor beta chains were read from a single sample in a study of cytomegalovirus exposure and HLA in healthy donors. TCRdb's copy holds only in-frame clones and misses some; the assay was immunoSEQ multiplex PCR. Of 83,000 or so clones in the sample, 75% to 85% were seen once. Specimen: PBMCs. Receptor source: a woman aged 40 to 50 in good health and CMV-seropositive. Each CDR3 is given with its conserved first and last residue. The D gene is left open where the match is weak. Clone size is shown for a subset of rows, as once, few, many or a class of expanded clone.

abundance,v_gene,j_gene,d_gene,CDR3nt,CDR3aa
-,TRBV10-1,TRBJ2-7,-,TGCGCCAGCAGCAAGTCGGGAACCTACGAGCAGTACTTC,CASSKSGTYEQYF
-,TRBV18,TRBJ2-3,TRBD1,TGTGCCAGCTCCCAACGGACAGGGACAATTGGTACAGATACGCAGTATTTT,CASSQRTGTIGTDTQYF
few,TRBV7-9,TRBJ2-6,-,TGTGCCCCCTTTAAGGGGCCTGGGGCCAACGTCCTGACTTTC,CAPFKGPGANVLTF
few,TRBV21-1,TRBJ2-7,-,TGTGCCATCGAGCAGGGGGGAGACTACGAGCAGTACTTC,CAIEQGGDYEQYF
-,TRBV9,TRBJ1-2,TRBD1,TGTGCCAGCAGCGTAGCTGGGGACAGGGGCTTAGGGCCCTATGGCTACACCTTC,CASSVAGDRGLGPYGYTF
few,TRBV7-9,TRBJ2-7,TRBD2,TGTGCCAGCAGCTTAGGAGCTAGCGGGAAGGTCTACGAGCAGTACTTC,CASSLGASGKVYEQYF
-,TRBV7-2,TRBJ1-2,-,TGTGCCAGCAGCCTAGCAGCGATAAACTATGGCTACACCTTC,CASSLAAINYGYTF
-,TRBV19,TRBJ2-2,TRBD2,TGTGCCAGTACCCCCGACCTAGCGGGGGGTCAGTTCGCGAACACCGGGGAGCTGTTTTTT,CASTPDLAGGQFANTGELFF
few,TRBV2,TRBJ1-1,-,TGTGCCAGCAGCGAAGGCGTAGGAGGTGGGGGGGCCCTGAACACTGAAGCTTTCTTT,CASSEGVGGGGALNTEAFF
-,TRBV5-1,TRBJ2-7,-,TGCGCCAGCCGAGGGGGGACAGATTCGAGGGAGCAGTACTTC,CASRGGTDSREQYF
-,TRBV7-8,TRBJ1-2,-,TGTGCCAGCAGCTTAAGAATACAAACCCTCTACACCTTC,CASSLRIQTLYTF
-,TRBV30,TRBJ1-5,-,TGTGCCTGCGTTTGGAACAGGGCGAATCAGCCCCAGCATTTT,CACVWNRANQPQHF
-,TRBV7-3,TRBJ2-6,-,TGTGCCAGCACCGCGACAGCGACCTCTGGGGCCAACGTCCTGACTTTC,CASTATATSGANVLTF
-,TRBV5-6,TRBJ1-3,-,TGTGCCAGCAGCTTGGCCGTCGGGAGTGGAAACACCATATATTTT,CASSLAVGSGNTIYF
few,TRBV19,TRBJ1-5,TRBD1,TGTGCCAGTAGTATAACCGGGACAGAGAATCAGCCCCAGCATTTT,CASSITGTENQPQHF
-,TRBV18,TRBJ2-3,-,TGTGCCAGCTCTCGTCCCCAAAGAGCTCGTTCTAGCACAGATACGCAGTATTTT,CASSRPQRARSSTDTQYF
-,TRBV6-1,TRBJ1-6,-,TGTGCCAGCAGTGATCATGGGGGGGTATTAAATTCACCCCTCCACTTT,CASSDHGGVLNSPLHF
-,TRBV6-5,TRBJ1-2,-,TGTGCCAGCAGTTACACAAGACAGAGCTATGGCTACACCTTC,CASSYTRQSYGYTF
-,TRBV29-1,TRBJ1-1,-,TGCAGCGCAGTTCGGGACTCTGCTGAAGCTTTCTTT,CSAVRDSAEAFF
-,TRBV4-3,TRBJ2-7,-,TGCGCCAGCAGCCAAGATCTGGGCCCTTCCTACGAGCAGTACTTC,CASSQDLGPSYEQYF
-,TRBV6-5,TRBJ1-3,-,TGTGCCAGCAGTTTCACAGGATCCTCTGGAAACACCATATATTTT,CASSFTGSSGNTIYF
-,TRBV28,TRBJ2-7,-,TGTGCCAGCAGTCTTAGACAGCTGTTCTACGAGCAGTACTTC,CASSLRQLFYEQYF
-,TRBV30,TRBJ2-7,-,TGTGCCCATGGCCAATCCTACGAGCAGTACTTC,CAHGQSYEQYF
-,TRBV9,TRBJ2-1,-,TGTGCCAGCAGCGTAGGGGAACAGGGCATTTATCCGTTCTTC,CASSVGEQGIYPFF
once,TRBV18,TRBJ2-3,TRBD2,TGTGCCAGCTCACCACCGGGGCTAGCGGGAGGAGATACGCAGTATTTT,CASSPPGLAGGDTQYF
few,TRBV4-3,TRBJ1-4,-,TGCGCCAGCAGTCCTAAACCTACTCCTGATGGTAATGAAAAACTGTTTTTT,CASSPKPTPDGNEKLFF
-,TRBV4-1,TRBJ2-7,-,TGCGCCAGCAGCCAAGGGCTTGCTTACGAGCAGTACTTC,CASSQGLAYEQYF
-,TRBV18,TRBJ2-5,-,TGTGCCAGCTCACAAGCAACAGGGTTTGGAGAGACCCAGTACTTC,CASSQATGFGETQYF
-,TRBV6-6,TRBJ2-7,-,TGTGCCAGCAGTTACCGGGGGAGCTCCTACGAGCAGTACTTC,CASSYRGSSYEQYF
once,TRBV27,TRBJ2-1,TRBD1,TGTGCCAGCAGTCTGGGACAGGGGTATGAGCAGTTCTTC,CASSLGQGYEQFF
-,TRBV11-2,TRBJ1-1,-,TGTGCCAGCAGCCCCCTCCGGGGGAACACTGAAGCTTTCTTT,CASSPLRGNTEAFF
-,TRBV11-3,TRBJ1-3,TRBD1,TGTGCCAGCAGCTTGGACAGGGGATCAGCTGGAAACACCATATATTTT,CASSLDRGSAGNTIYF
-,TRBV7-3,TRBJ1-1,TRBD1,TGTGCCAGCAGCCCCCGGGACAGGAACACTGAAGCTTTCTTT,CASSPRDRNTEAFF